A single sample gave rise to the 26 T cell receptor beta chains below, sequenced in a study of shared clonotypes between healthy human individuals. The assay was immunoSEQ multiplex PCR, and TCRdb's table has in-frame clones only and misses some. Of about 2 million clones in the sample, just under 95% are singletons; the top ten hold about 1.1%. Naive CD8 populations comprised CD45RO-negative cells positively selected for CCR7, excluding terminally differentiated effector memory CD45RA+ cells. Sequences were obtained from naive CD8+ T cells sorted from blood. These receptors all stem from a man between 18 and 35 years old in good health.

J is TRBJ1-2 and V is TRBV14, with a tentative D call TRBD1 (6 bases). Trimming took 4 bases from V and 6 from J, leaving 12 bases between them. Germline V lookup: CDR1 SGHDN, CDR2 FVKESK. The CDR3 runs 13 residues. The CDR3 spells CASSLTGTDGYTF. The CDR3 DNA sequence: TGTGCCAGCAGCCTAACAGGGACTGATGGCTACACCTTC. The variable domain in full, completed from reference TRBV14 and TRBJ1-2, reads EAGVTQFPSHSVIEKGQTVTLRCDPISGHDNLYWYRRVMGKEIKFLLHFVKESKQDESGMPNNRFLAERTGGTYSTLKVQPAELEDSGVYFCASSLTGTDGYTFGSGTRLTVV.

The V and J genes are TRBV5-6 and TRBJ1-1; the D is unclear. CDR1 is SGHDT, CDR2 YYEEEE, per germline. Trimming stripped 0 bases from V and 4 bases from J, with 13 bases between. The CDR3 has 15 amino acids. CDR3 protein: CASSLGAPRGTEAFF. CDR3 nucleotides: TGTGCCAGCAGCTTGGGTGCCCCCCGGGGCACTGAAGCTTTCTTT. Using reference TRBV5-6 and TRBJ1-1 for the parts outside the CDR3, the full variable domain is DAGVTQSPTHLIKTRGQQVTLRCSPKSGHDTVSWYQQALGQGPQFIFQYYEEEERQRGNFPDRFSGHQFPNYSSELNVNALLLGDSALYLCASSLGAPRGTEAFFGQGTRLTVV.

The J gene is TRBJ2-4, the V gene TRBV27; D may be TRBD1 (6 bases). Germline V gives CDR1 MNHEY, CDR2 SMNVEV (reference sequence). Between the trimmed V and J ends, which lost 4 bases and 2 bases, there was a span of 12 bases. This CDR3 comprises 15 residues. CDR3 region: CASSYRQVPKNIQYF. In DNA form, the CDR3 reads TGTGCCAGCAGTTACCGACAGGTACCCAAAAACATTCAGTACTTC.

The CDR3 sequence: CASSPTGPGNYGYTF. CDR3 bases: TGTGCCAGCAGTCCCACGGGGCCTGGCAACTATGGCTACACCTTC. The chain has TRBV27 and TRBJ1-2; a weak D match, TRBD1 (5 bases). Trimming stripped 5 bases from V and 2 bases from J, with 15 bases between. This CDR3 is 15 amino acids long. Per germline, CDR1 MNHEY and CDR2 SMNVEV (reference sequence).

This clone showed up just once. The chain couples TRBV6-1 to TRBJ2-1; D is unresolved. Per germline, CDR1 MNHNS and CDR2 SASEGT. V lost 2 bases, J lost 3 bases, and 11 bases lay in between. CDR3 length: 15 residues. CDR3 loop: CASSESQNLYNEQFF. In DNA, the CDR3 is TGTGCCAGCAGTGAAAGCCAGAACCTCTACAATGAGCAGTTCTTC.

The chain is built from TRBV29-1 and TRBJ1-5, with 8 nucleotides matching TRBD1. The CDR3 is made up of 17 amino acids. Germline V lookup: CDR1 SQVTM, CDR2 ANQGSEA. With 8 bases clipped from V and 2 bases from J, the junction kept 17 bases outside the gene matches. The CDR3 nucleotides are TGCAGCCCCTGCGGACAGGGCACGTATGTAGGCAATCAGCCCCAGCATTTT. Residues: CSPCGQGTYVGNQPQHF.

The chain has TRBV5-6 and TRBJ2-5; TRBD1 matches at 8 bases. Germline V gene data show CDR1 as SGHDT and CDR2 as YYEEEE. With 0 bases clipped from V and 3 bases from J, the junction kept 1 base outside the gene matches. The CDR3 sequence is 14 residues long. CDR3 in amino acids: CASSLGQGKETQYF. As DNA, the CDR3 is TGTGCCAGCAGCTTGGGACAGGGGAAAGAGACCCAGTACTTC.

The V call is TRBV27, the J call TRBJ1-1, with D unresolved. The CDR3 totals 15 residues. V was pared by 3 bases and J by 0 bases, with 11 bases between. Germline values: CDR1 MNHEY, CDR2 SMNVEV (reference sequence). CDR3 sequence reads: CASSFVGTMNTEAFF. In DNA, the CDR3 is TGTGCCAGCAGTTTTGTAGGAACCATGAACACTGAAGCTTTCTTT.

This chain joins TRBV5-1 and TRBJ2-1, with D tentatively TRBD1 or TRBD2 (5 bases each). The CDR3 is 15 amino acids. The germline gives CDR1 SGHRS, CDR2 YFSETQ. The ends were cut back, 0 bases at V and 6 bases at J, with 13 bases in the middle. This CDR3 reads CASSLEGPAVNEQFF. The CDR3 DNA reads TGCGCCAGCAGCTTGGAGGGACCAGCGGTCAATGAGCAGTTCTTC.

Turning to this clone: The same CDR3 can be traced to other DNA sequences in this sample. The V gene is TRBV19, the J gene TRBJ2-7, with TRBD1 identical over 7 bases. Per germline, CDR1 LNHDA and CDR2 SQIVND (reference sequence). Unmatched junction bases numbered 0, after V lost 5 bases and J lost 2 bases. This CDR3 region has 12 residues. The CDR3 coding sequence is TGTGCCAGTAGTGGGACAGCCTACGAGCAGTACTTC. This codes for CASSGTAYEQYF.

V gene TRBV13 combines with J gene TRBJ2-3, with 11 bases that match TRBD2. The CDR3 covers 16 residues. Germline values: CDR1 PRHDT, CDR2 FYEKMQ (reference sequence). Trimming at V came to 1 base and at J to 6 bases, leaving 6 bases not matched to a gene. The CDR3 is CASSLVAGGPRDTQYF. Written as DNA, the CDR3 is TGTGCCAGCAGCTTAGTAGCGGGGGGGCCAAGGGATACGCAGTATTTT.

This rearrangement joins TRBV27 to TRBJ2-7, with TRBD1 identical over 8 bases. The trim removed 2 bases at V and 3 bases at J, leaving 9 bases unmatched. The germline V gene encodes CDR1 MNHEY and CDR2 SMNVEV (reference sequence). The CDR3 has 16 amino acids. This CDR3 is CASSLRGAGGGYEQYF. The CDR3 coding sequence is TGTGCCAGCAGTTTAAGGGGGGCAGGGGGCGGCTACGAGCAGTACTTC.

This chain links TRBV9 with TRBJ2-3, with a tentative D call TRBD1 (5 bases). CDR1 and CDR2 (germline): SGDLS, YYNGEE. This CDR3 comprises 16 residues. V was trimmed by 3 bases and J by 4 bases, leaving 18 bases between them. CDR3 sequence: CASSAGRQGQADTQYF. CDR3 DNA: TGTGCCAGCAGCGCAGGTCGGCAGGGTCAAGCAGATACGCAGTATTTT.

In the case of this clone: The same CDR3 can be traced to other DNA sequences in this sample. CDR3: CATSPGQGYEQYF. DNA of the CDR3: TGTGCCACCAGCCCCGGTCAGGGGTACGAGCAGTACTTC. The chain recombines TRBV15 with TRBJ2-7; D may be TRBD1 (6 bases). The CDR3 length is 13 residues. V was trimmed by 5 bases and J by 4 bases, leaving 12 bases between them. CDR1 and CDR2 (germline): LNHNV, YYDKDF (reference sequence). The entire variable domain, with the rest obtained from reference TRBV15 and TRBJ2-7, is as follows: DAMVIQNPRYQVTQFGKPVTLSCSQTLNHNVMYWYQQKSSQAPKLLFHYYDKDFNNEADTPDNFQSRRPNTSFCFLDIRSPGLGDTAMYLCATSPGQGYEQYFGPGTRLTVT.

The V gene is TRBV4-2, the J gene TRBJ1-1, with a possible D match to TRBD1 (5 bases). Trimming left V 4 bases short and J 3 bases short, with 21 bases between. Germline V gene sequence: CDR1 LGHNA, CDR2 YNFKEQ. CDR3 length: 17 amino acids. CDR3 DNA sequence: TGTGCCAGCAGCCCAAGGTCGGGGGAGAGGGCGTACACTGAAGCTTTCTTT. Its translation is CASSPRSGERAYTEAFF.

The table lists this clone with a few counts. The chain links TRBV30 to TRBJ1-5, with a possible D match to TRBD1 (6 bases). Trimming left V 1 base short and J 5 bases short, with 12 bases between. In germline, CDR1 is GTSNPN, CDR2 SVGIG (reference sequence). The CDR3 extends over 14 amino acids. CDR3 loop: CAWSGGQPHQPQHF. CDR3 in DNA: TGTGCCTGGAGTGGCGGACAGCCTCATCAGCCCCAGCATTTT. Based on the CDR3 plus reference TRBV30 and TRBJ1-5, the full variable domain is SQTIHQWPATLVQPVGSPLSLECTVEGTSNPNLYWYRQAAGRGLQLLFYSVGIGQISSEVPQNLSASRPQDRQFILSSKKLLLSDSGFYLCAWSGGQPHQPQHFGDGTRLSIL.

This rearrangement joins TRBV13 to TRBJ2-1; either TRBD1 or TRBD2 may supply D (5 bases each). The germline V and J ends were trimmed by 0 bases and 3 bases, with 9 bases remaining between them. This CDR3 contains 15 residues. Germline V gene data show CDR1 as PRHDT and CDR2 as FYEKMQ (reference sequence). This chain's CDR3 is CASSLGPGSYNEQFF. DNA for the CDR3: TGTGCCAGCAGCTTAGGCCCAGGGAGCTACAATGAGCAGTTCTTC.

The rearrangement uses TRBV5-5 and TRBJ2-1; TRBD2 aligns across 10 bases. The CDR3 is 15 amino acids. CDR1 is SGHKS and CDR2 is YYEKEE in the germline V gene (reference sequence). Unmatched junction bases numbered 8, after V lost 7 bases and J lost 4 bases. CDR3: CASVPWTSGYNEQFF. The CDR3 DNA sequence: TGTGCCAGCGTCCCCTGGACTAGCGGATACAATGAGCAGTTCTTC.

The J gene is TRBJ2-7, the V gene TRBV13; D perhaps matches TRBD1 (5 bases). Germline V gives CDR1 PRHDT, CDR2 FYEKMQ (reference sequence). V was clipped by 5 bases and J by 1 base, with 15 bases between them. The CDR3 contains 15 residues. The CDR3 nucleotides read TGTGCCAGCAGCGGGGCAGGTGGAAGTTCCTACGAGCAGTACTTC. This translates into CASSGAGGSSYEQYF.

The chain recombines TRBV5-6 with TRBJ1-5; D possibly corresponds to TRBD1 (6 bases). V was trimmed by 4 bases and J by 1 base, leaving 15 bases between them. Germline V gives CDR1 SGHDT, CDR2 YYEEEE. The CDR3 spans 16 residues. In DNA, the CDR3 is TGTGCCAGCAGCAACTGGGGGGGCTACAGCAATCAGCCCCAGCATTTT. Translating gives CASSNWGGYSNQPQHF.

The chain combines TRBV27 with TRBJ2-7; TRBD2 matches 13 bases. Germline values: CDR1 MNHEY, CDR2 SMNVEV (reference sequence). The CDR3 has 18 amino acids. V shed 4 bases, J shed 3 bases, and the junction held 12 bases outside the gene matches. This CDR3 reads CASSYQTQLAGGVYEQYF. In DNA, the CDR3 is TGTGCCAGCAGTTACCAAACCCAACTAGCGGGAGGGGTCTACGAGCAGTACTTC.

J is TRBJ1-2 and V is TRBV5-1, with 9 bases aligning to TRBD1. V lost 3 bases, J lost 8 bases, and 20 bases stayed unmatched. Germline V gene sequence: CDR1 SGHRS, CDR2 YFSETQ. This CDR3 region has 18 residues. CDR3 bases: TGCGCCAGCAGCTCCGACGTGTGGACAGGGGAGCAATCGTGGGGCTACACCTTC. Protein: CASSSDVWTGEQSWGYTF.

The rearrangement links TRBV7-6 to TRBJ2-7, with D tentatively TRBD1 (6 bases). The germline gives CDR1 SGHVS, CDR2 FNYEAQ. The CDR3 extends over 15 amino acids. The V and J ends lost 1 base and 4 bases respectively, with 14 bases between them. The CDR3 coding sequence is TGTGCCAGCAGCTTAGAGGCAGGGGATAGGTACGAGCAGTACTTC. Translating gives CASSLEAGDRYEQYF.

V gene TRBV9 combines with J gene TRBJ2-5; the match to TRBD1 covers 9 bases. Germline V gene lookup returns CDR1 SGDLS and CDR2 YYNGEE. V lost 3 bases to trimming and J lost 4 bases; unmatched junction nucleotides: 10. This CDR3 is 16 amino acids long. CDR3 loop: CASSADRGNLLETQYF. CDR3 DNA: TGTGCCAGCAGCGCAGACAGGGGGAATCTTTTAGAGACCCAGTACTTC.

The chain has TRBV2 and TRBJ2-7, with unresolved D. The ends were cut back, 2 bases at V and 0 bases at J, with 11 bases in the middle. The CDR3 is made up of 15 amino acids. CDR1 is SNHLY, CDR2 FYNNEI, per germline. CDR3 sequence reads: CASSEPGRASYEQYF. CDR3 sequence (DNA): TGTGCCAGCAGTGAACCGGGTAGGGCCTCCTACGAGCAGTACTTC.

In DNA form, the CDR3 reads TGCGCCAGCAGCCGCCCCCCGGGACAGATGAACACTGAAGCTTTCTTT. Protein sequence: CASSRPPGQMNTEAFF. The chain has TRBV5-1 and TRBJ1-1; 7 bases align to TRBD1. J lost 0 bases, V lost 4 bases, and 9 bases had no gene match. Germline lookup yields CDR1 SGHRS and CDR2 YFSETQ. This CDR3 has 16 residues.